These 3 T cell receptor beta chains originate from one sample sequenced in a study of CD8 T cells in Susac syndrome. With random hexamers, roughly 0.45 to 1 ug RNA was reverse transcribed. TCRdb passed the immunoSEQ multiplex PCR reads through MiXCR, listing each CDR3 protein once. The sample has 150,000 to 200,000 distinct CDR3 sequences; about 95% are singletons. The specimen sequenced was CD4+ T cells from PBMCs. Receptor source: a human donor in good health.

CDR3 region: CASSQTGQGSHLSGANVLTF. Written as DNA, the CDR3 is TGTGCCAGCTCACAAACGGGACAGGGCTCTCATCTATCTGGGGCCAACGTCCTGACTTTC. The chain combines TRBV18 with TRBJ2-6, with TRBD1 identical over 9 bases. J was trimmed by 1 base and V by 4 bases; bases with no gene match: 14. CDR1 is KGHSH, CDR2 LQKENI, per germline. This CDR3 region has 20 residues.

CDR3 amino acids: CASSFRTSSTDTQYF. In nucleotides, the CDR3 is TGTGCCAGCAGCTTCCGGACCTCTAGCACAGATACGCAGTATTTT. This chain uses TRBV13 with TRBJ2-3; D remains ambiguous. Germline assignment: CDR1 PRHDT and CDR2 FYEKMQ (reference sequence). The CDR3 runs 15 residues. V was shortened by 3 bases and J by 0 bases, with 10 bases between the two germline ends.

J is TRBJ2-1 and V is TRBV10-3; 10 nucleotides agree with TRBD2. V shed 10 bases, J shed 6 bases, and the junction held 18 bases outside the gene matches. The CDR3 contains 17 residues. Germline V gives CDR1 ENHRY, CDR2 SYGVKD. The CDR3 sequence: CASRTHAGLATTNEQFF. CDR3 nucleotides: TGTGCCAGCAGGACCCATGCGGGACTAGCGACAACCAATGAGCAGTTCTTC.